The clone carrying this T cell receptor beta chain is judged large. The antigen is not known. The method was immunoSEQ multiplex PCR; TCRdb's version includes in-frame clones alone and lacks a portion of them. The sample holds approximately 13,000 clones, 25% to 30% seen once. The sample's treatment: randomized to nivolumab then ipilimumab (arm A) or the reverse (arm B). None of the patients previously received DNA-damaging chemotherapy. The sample comes from a study of sequential checkpoint blockade in melanoma. In the study overall: Each arm's sequence ended with maintenance nivolumab. Twenty-two patients had matched tumor biopsies before treatment and at week 13 after nivolumab or ipilimumab alone.

Germline V gives CDR1 KGHSH, CDR2 LQKENI. V shed 0 bases and J shed 0 bases, with 12 bases lying between them. CDR3 length: 16 residues. Study conclusions and caveats: Pretreatment TIL clonality tracked with response in the nivolumab-first arm.

The TCR sequence derives from a human donor with melanoma. The V and J genes are TRBV18 and TRBJ2-7; the D gene is possibly TRBD2 (6 bases). The starting material was tumor tissue (inferred from file names), obtained from a patient given nivolumab and ipilimumab in sequence. The CDR3, as DNA: TGTGCCAGCTCACCACCGGGGGGAAAGGGCTCCTACGAGCAGTACTTC. It translates to CASSPPGGKGSYEQYF. Variable domain in full (rest from reference TRBV18 and TRBJ2-7): NAGVMQNPRHLVRRRGQEARLRCSPMKGHSHVYWYRQLPEEGLKFMVYLQKENIIDESGMPKERFSAEFPKEGPSILRIQQVVRGDSAAYFCASSPPGGKGSYEQYFGPGTRLTVT.